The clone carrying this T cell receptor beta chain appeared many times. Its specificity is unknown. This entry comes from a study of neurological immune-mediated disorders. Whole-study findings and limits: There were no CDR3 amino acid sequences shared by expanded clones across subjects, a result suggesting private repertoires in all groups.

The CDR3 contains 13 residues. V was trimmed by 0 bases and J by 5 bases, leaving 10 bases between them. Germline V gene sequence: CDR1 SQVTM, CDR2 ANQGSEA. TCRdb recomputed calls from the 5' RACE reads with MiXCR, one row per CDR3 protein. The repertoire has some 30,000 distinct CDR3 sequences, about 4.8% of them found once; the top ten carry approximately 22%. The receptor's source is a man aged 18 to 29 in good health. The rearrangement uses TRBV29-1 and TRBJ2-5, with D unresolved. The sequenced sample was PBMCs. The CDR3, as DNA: TGCAGCGTTGAAGATGTTGCTGGGGAGACCCAGTACTTC. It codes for CSVEDVAGETQYF.